The clone carrying this T cell receptor beta chain was detected only a few times. Its antigen is undetermined. Treatment here: 15 to 20 received Ad26.COV2.S at low or high dose, single or two shots; about 5 received placebo; per-sample allocation not given. The samples date from day 63 after the first vaccine or placebo injection. The CDR3 covers 14 residues. Germline V gene lookup returns CDR1 SGHNT and CDR2 YYREEE (reference sequence). V was clipped by 3 bases and J by 11 bases; unmatched bases: 5. The data were taken from a study of Ad26.COV2.S vaccination and SARS-CoV-2 variants. Study in general: Enrolled in COV1001, the donor was in the Ad26.COV2.S trial arm, which received the vaccine.

Points from the study as a whole: While placebo recipients had lower spike-specific TCR breadth, vaccine recipients had more.

TCRdb's table, derived via immunoSEQ multiplex PCR, lists solely in-frame clones and lacks some. The sample includes approximately 420,000 clones, 70% to 90% seen only once; the top ten take around 3.6%. The receptor's source is a person aged 18-60 years who received the Ad26.COV2.S COVID-19 vaccine or a placebo. This chain connects TRBV5-4 to TRBJ2-7; 16 bases line up with TRBD2. Source: peripheral blood, taken in a trial of Ad26.COV2.S vaccine versus placebo. CDR3 residues: CASSSGTSGGVEYF. CDR3 DNA sequence: TGTGCCAGCAGCTCCGGGACTAGCGGGGGGGTAGAGTACTTC.